These 25 T cell receptor beta chains were all obtained from the same sample, sequenced in a study of T cell responses to AZD1222 COVID-19 vaccine. The data were produced by immunoSEQ multiplex PCR, yet TCRdb's version contains in-frame clones alone and is incomplete. The table lists tens of thousands of clones, approximately 90% of them singletons. The source was peripheral blood, collected on day 0 of AZD1222 vaccination. All receptors derive from an adult in good health.

This rearrangement joins TRBV7-2 to TRBJ2-2, with TRBD2 identical over 11 bases. V gave up 5 bases and J gave up 1 base; unmatched junction bases: 0. The germline V gene encodes CDR1 SGHTA and CDR2 FQGNSA. The CDR3 is 15 amino acids. CDR3 residues: CASSGTSGNTGELFF. CDR3 DNA: TGTGCCAGCAGCGGGACTAGCGGGAACACCGGGGAGCTGTTTTTT.

This chain uses TRBV6-2 or TRBV6-3 with TRBJ2-1; D tentatively reads TRBD1 or TRBD2 (5 bases each). Germline CDR1 is MNHEY and CDR2 is SVGEGT. This CDR3 spans 16 amino acids. V lost 4 bases to trimming and J lost 2 bases, with 15 bases between them. The CDR3 nucleotides are TGTGCCAGCAGTTGGCTCCCCGGGACGACCTACAATGAGCAGTTCTTC. This gives the protein CASSWLPGTTYNEQFF.

This clone came up once. The V gene is TRBV19, the J gene TRBJ1-5, with TRBD1 identical over 10 bases. In germline, CDR1 is LNHDA, CDR2 SQIVND (reference sequence). This CDR3 region has 14 residues. Losses at the gene ends were 7 bases for V and 6 bases for J; bases not matched to a gene: 6. CDR3 nucleotide sequence: TGTGCCAGTACCGCGACAGGGGGCAGTCAGCCCCAGCATTTT. Translation gives CASTATGGSQPQHF.

The chain carries TRBV30 and TRBJ1-5; no definite D call. This CDR3 is built from 13 residues. Trimming left V 0 bases short and J 5 bases short, with 8 bases between. The germline V gene encodes CDR1 GTSNPN and CDR2 SVGIG (reference sequence). As DNA, the CDR3 is TGTGCCTGGAGTGTCCCCCCTGATCAGCCCCAGCATTTT. Its translation is CAWSVPPDQPQHF.

The V gene is TRBV3-1 (or the pseudogene TRBV3-2), the J gene TRBJ1-6; D uncertain. Germline V lookup: CDR1 LGHDT, CDR2 YNNKEL (reference sequence). Between the trimmed V and J ends, which lost 0 bases and 14 bases, there was a span of 8 bases. The CDR3 extends over 12 amino acids. CDR3 sequence: CASSQESGTLHF. The CDR3 DNA follows: TGTGCCAGCAGCCAAGAGTCTGGGACCCTCCACTTT.

The chain is built from TRBV28 and TRBJ1-5; no clear D gene. Germline loops: CDR1 MDHEN, CDR2 SYDVKM. V lost 1 base to trimming and J lost 0 bases, with 10 bases between them. The CDR3 length is 16 residues. Written as DNA, the CDR3 is TGTGCCAGCAGTTTATCTACCGGGGATAGCAATCAGCCCCAGCATTTT. This codes for CASSLSTGDSNQPQHF.

Written as DNA, the CDR3 is TGTGCCAGCAGCTTAGCGGGGGCGAGGTATCAGTTCTTC. It translates to CASSLAGARYQFF. This chain joins TRBV7-2 and TRBJ2-1, with D possibly TRBD1 on 6 matching bases. CDR3 size: 13 residues. Per the germline V gene, CDR1 is SGHTA and CDR2 is FQGNSA. V lost 0 bases and J 13 bases, leaving 13 bases between the germline ends.

The rearrangement links TRBV7-2 to TRBJ2-2, with 10 bases fitting TRBD2. J gave up 6 bases and V 1 base, and 8 bases lay outside the gene matches. The CDR3 is made up of 17 amino acids. Germline V gene sequence: CDR1 SGHTA, CDR2 FQGNSA. The CDR3 here is CASSLVSSGGLSGELFF. As DNA, the CDR3 is TGTGCCAGCAGCTTAGTTAGTAGCGGGGGGTTATCCGGGGAGCTGTTTTTT.

The rearrangement links TRBV5-4 to TRBJ2-5, with 8 bases matching TRBD1. Losses at the gene ends were 0 bases for V and 4 bases for J; bases not matched to a gene: 8. This CDR3 comprises 16 residues. CDR1 and CDR2 (germline): SGHNT, YYREEE (reference sequence). The CDR3, as DNA: TGTGCCAGCAGCTTGGAGCAGGGGGCGCGGGGAGAGACCCAGTACTTC. It encodes CASSLEQGARGETQYF.

V usage is TRBV19 and J usage is TRBJ1-1; weak D call: TRBD1 (6 bases). V was cut by 6 bases and J by 5 bases, with 25 bases left in between. In germline, CDR1 is LNHDA, CDR2 SQIVND (reference sequence). The CDR3 sequence is 17 residues long. CDR3 sequence (DNA): TGTGCCAGTAGGCTAGGAAATCGGCAGGGGAAGGGGACTGAAGCTTTCTTT. Protein: CASRLGNRQGKGTEAFF.

About this clone itself: This same CDR3 is encoded by further DNA sequences in the sample. This chain connects TRBV19 to TRBJ2-2; D gene unclear. Germline CDR1 LNHDA, CDR2 SQIVND (reference sequence). This CDR3 contains 13 residues. V was shortened by 4 bases and J by 2 bases, with 5 bases between the two germline ends. CDR3 sequence (DNA): TGTGCCAGTAGTAACCCCAACACCGGGGAGCTGTTTTTT. Amino acid sequence: CASSNPNTGELFF.

This sequence joins TRBV7-9 and TRBJ1-1, with a weak D call TRBD1 (5 bases). Trimming shortened V by 5 bases and J by 1 base, and 8 bases separated the two germline ends. Germline values: CDR1 SEHNR, CDR2 FQNEAQ (reference sequence). CDR3 length equals 13 residues. CDR3 loop: CASSQQGNTEAFF. DNA of the CDR3: TGTGCCAGCAGCCAGCAGGGGAACACTGAAGCTTTCTTT.

This chain uses TRBV19 with TRBJ2-6; D gene unclear. This CDR3 is built from 14 residues. Germline CDR1 reads LNHDA; CDR2 reads SQIVND (reference sequence). With 3 bases removed from V and 3 bases from J, the gap between germline ends came to 6 bases. This chain's CDR3 is CASSMGVGANVLTF. CDR3 sequence (DNA): TGTGCCAGTAGTATGGGTGTTGGGGCCAACGTCCTGACTTTC.

The chain links TRBV5-4 to TRBJ1-5; D gene unclear. The germline V gene encodes CDR1 SGHNT and CDR2 YYREEE (reference sequence). Deletions cut 0 bases from V and 6 bases from J, with 7 bases between. The CDR3 loop spans 13 amino acids. The chain's CDR3 is CASSLGVGQPQHF. The CDR3 bases are TGTGCCAGCAGCTTGGGGGTGGGTCAGCCCCAGCATTTT.

The chain couples TRBV7-2 to TRBJ1-2; D not certain. This CDR3 has 13 residues. The germline V gene has CDR1 SGHTA and CDR2 FQGNSA. V was trimmed by 4 bases and J by 8 bases, leaving 14 bases between them. The CDR3 bases are TGTGCCAGCAGCTCGGATCTTACGGAAGGCTACACCTTC. Translating gives CASSSDLTEGYTF.

The V call is TRBV5-4, the J call TRBJ2-7; 8 bases are shared with TRBD2. CDR3 length: 15 residues. Unmatched junction bases numbered 7, after V lost 0 bases and J lost 5 bases. Looked up from germline, CDR1 is SGHNT and CDR2 is YYREEE (reference sequence). This CDR3 reads CASSLGTSRFNEQYF. The CDR3 nucleotides are TGTGCCAGCAGCTTGGGGACTAGCCGTTTCAACGAGCAGTACTTC.

The rearrangement uses TRBV11-2 and TRBJ2-7; 8 nucleotides agree with TRBD1. The CDR3 is 13 residues long. The germline V gene encodes CDR1 SGHAT and CDR2 FQNNGV. Trimming at V came to 5 bases and at J to 3 bases, leaving 3 bases not matched to a gene. As DNA, the CDR3 is TGTGCCAGCAGCCAAGACAGGGGCTACGAGCAGTACTTC. Encoded protein: CASSQDRGYEQYF. Full variable domain (missing parts from reference TRBV11-2 and TRBJ2-7): EAGVAQSPRYKIIEKRQSVAFWCNPISGHATLYWYQQILGQGPKLLIQFQNNGVVDDSQLPKDRFSAERLKGVDSTLKIQPAKLEDSAVYLCASSQDRGYEQYFGPGTRLTVT.

The chain has TRBV5-1 and TRBJ1-6, with TRBD1 matching 7 bases. Per the germline V gene, CDR1 is SGHRS and CDR2 is YFSETQ. This CDR3 is 14 amino acids long. V shed 4 bases, J shed 6 bases, and the junction held 4 bases outside the gene matches. The CDR3 DNA sequence: TGCGCCAGCAGCATGGGACAGCCTAATTCACCCCTCCACTTT. As protein: CASSMGQPNSPLHF.

The chain uses TRBV15 and TRBJ1-5, with D perhaps TRBD1 (5 bases). From germline, CDR1 is LNHNV and CDR2 YYDKDF (reference sequence). This CDR3 region has 15 residues. Deletions cut 1 base from V and 7 bases from J, with 14 bases between. This CDR3 is CATSRVGVSEQPQHF. For the CDR3, the DNA is TGTGCCACCAGCAGAGTAGGGGTTTCCGAACAGCCCCAGCATTTT.

This clone was counted once. V is TRBV4-2 and J is TRBJ2-6, with TRBD1 matching over 7 bases. There are 15 residues in the CDR3. Germline lookup yields CDR1 LGHNA and CDR2 YNFKEQ. The junction had 7 bases not matched to a gene; V was cut back by 5 bases and J by 6 bases. The CDR3 here is CASSYGQEPANVLTF. For the CDR3, the DNA is TGTGCCAGCAGCTATGGACAGGAGCCGGCCAACGTCCTGACTTTC.

V and J are TRBV6-5 and TRBJ1-2; D is undetermined. V was clipped by 2 bases and J by 1 base, with 8 bases between them. The CDR3 loop spans 14 amino acids. From germline, CDR1 is MNHEY and CDR2 SVGAGI. The CDR3 DNA sequence: TGTGCCAGCAGTTACGCTTATATTAACTATGGCTACACCTTC. It translates to CASSYAYINYGYTF.

This clone occurred once. The rearrangement uses TRBV30 and TRBJ1-5, with a possible D match to TRBD1 (5 bases). The CDR3 length is 17 residues. Germline CDR1 and CDR2: GTSNPN and SVGIG (reference sequence). Trimming removed 0 bases from V and 6 bases from J, with 21 bases in between. CDR3 region: CAWSVPEGRWSSQPQHF. CDR3 DNA: TGTGCCTGGAGTGTACCAGAGGGACGTTGGTCGAGTCAGCCCCAGCATTTT.

This clone was detected only a few times. This rearrangement joins TRBV15 to TRBJ2-5, with D possibly being TRBD2 (5 bases). The length of the CDR3 is 12 residues. Looked up from germline, CDR1 is LNHNV and CDR2 is YYDKDF (reference sequence). Trimming took 5 bases from V and 2 from J, leaving 6 bases between them. CDR3 nucleotide sequence: TGTGCCACCAGCCGGGGACAAGAGACCCAGTACTTC. The encoded protein is CATSRGQETQYF.

The rearrangement joins TRBV15 to TRBJ1-1; 7 bases fit TRBD1. The ends lost 3 bases at V and 0 bases at J; junction bases unmatched: 1. The CDR3 spans 14 residues. Germline V gene data show CDR1 as LNHNV and CDR2 as YYDKDF (reference sequence). The CDR3 reads CATSSGQVNTEAFF. The CDR3 coding sequence is TGTGCCACCAGCAGCGGACAGGTGAACACTGAAGCTTTCTTT.

The CDR3 bases are TGCGCCAGCAGCGCCACCGGGACAGGGGACTACGAGCAGTACTTC. Its protein product is CASSATGTGDYEQYF. The chain is built from TRBV5-1 and TRBJ2-7; 10 bases line up with TRBD1. Germline V gene data show CDR1 as SGHRS and CDR2 as YFSETQ. With 4 bases clipped from V and 3 bases from J, the junction kept 7 bases outside the gene matches. The CDR3 covers 15 residues.